One sample yielded the 24 T cell receptor beta chains listed below, sequenced in a study of T cell changes during pregnancy in multiple sclerosis. Sequencing was performed with immunoSEQ multiplex PCR; in TCRdb, only in-frame clones are kept and a portion is missing. This table has 20,000 to 30,000 clones, approximately 86% appearing once. Specimen: CD4+ T cells from peripheral blood mononuclear cells, collected in the second trimester of pregnancy. Receptors were obtained from a female donor in good health, enrolled as a control in a pregnancy study.

This clone was recorded once. The chain couples TRBV4-3 to TRBJ1-5; 10 bases line up with TRBD1. CDR1 is LGHNA and CDR2 is YSLEER in the germline V gene. The CDR3 spans 15 residues. V lost 4 bases, J lost 1 base, and 1 base stayed unmatched. CDR3 DNA sequence: TGCGCCAGCAGCCCGGGACAGGGGAGCAATCAGCCCCAGCATTTT. This codes for CASSPGQGSNQPQHF.

The chain links TRBV5-4 to TRBJ1-2, with a possible D match to TRBD1 (6 bases). Between the trimmed V and J ends, which lost 4 bases and 5 bases, there was a span of 12 bases. In germline, CDR1 is SGHNT, CDR2 YYREEE (reference sequence). The CDR3 length is 13 residues. CDR3 loop: CASSHTGSYGYTF. The CDR3 DNA is TGTGCCAGCAGCCACACAGGGAGTTATGGCTACACCTTC.

This clone ranks as medium-sized. The chain couples TRBV2 to TRBJ2-7, with 14 bases that match TRBD2. Germline CDR1 SNHLY, CDR2 FYNNEI. The V and J ends lost 6 bases and 0 bases, in that order; junction bases with no gene match: 10. This CDR3 has 18 amino acids. The CDR3 bases are TGTGCCAGCAGCTTAGGACTAGCGGGAGGATTAGGCTCCTACGAGCAGTACTTC. Protein product: CASSLGLAGGLGSYEQYF.

The CDR3, as DNA: TGTGCCAGCAGAGGACAGGGAGGGGACGGGGAGCTGTTTTTT. As protein: CASRGQGGDGELFF. The V gene is TRBV6-4, the J gene TRBJ2-2, with D perhaps TRBD1 (8 bases). The CDR3 is 14 amino acids. Trimming took 6 bases from V and 7 from J, leaving 15 bases between them. Germline CDR1 is MRHNA and CDR2 is SNTAGT.

The chain combines TRBV7-8 with TRBJ2-1, with a tentative D call TRBD2 (6 bases). The V and J ends lost 5 bases and 7 bases respectively, with 15 bases between them. The CDR3 loop spans 14 amino acids. Germline lookup yields CDR1 SGHVS and CDR2 FQNEAQ. CDR3 bases: TGTGCCAGCAGCGTTTATTCGGGGGAGAATGAGCAGTTCTTC. Translating it yields CASSVYSGENEQFF.

As to this clone: Other nucleotide sequences from this sample produce the same CDR3. The V and J genes are TRBV4-3 and TRBJ2-2; 11 positions agree with TRBD2. The CDR3 runs to 15 residues. Trimming at V came to 3 bases and at J to 6 bases, leaving 3 bases not matched to a gene. CDR1 and CDR2 from the germline V gene are LGHNA and YSLEER. The CDR3 bases are TGCGCCAGCAGCCAGCTAGCGGGGGGAGCCGGGGAGCTGTTTTTT. Its translation: CASSQLAGGAGELFF.

J is TRBJ2-3 and V is TRBV19; TRBD2 is a possible D gene (5 bases). The V end lost 1 base, the J end lost 4 bases, and 12 bases lay between the germline ends. Germline-derived CDR1 and CDR2 are LNHDA and SQIVND (reference sequence). The CDR3 runs 15 residues. The CDR3 nucleotides are TGTGCCAGTAGTATAGTCCCGAGGGCCGCAGATACGCAGTATTTT. This encodes CASSIVPRAADTQYF.

V and J are TRBV4-2 and TRBJ2-7; 7 bases line up with TRBD1. With 4 bases clipped from V and 7 bases from J, the junction kept 10 bases outside the gene matches. Germline V CDR1 and CDR2: LGHNA, YNFKEQ. The CDR3 has 14 amino acids. CDR3 loop: CASSPAGQGEEQYF. The CDR3 DNA follows: TGTGCCAGCAGCCCAGCCGGGCAGGGGGAAGAGCAGTACTTC.

The chain carries TRBV5-5 and TRBJ1-1, with D possibly TRBD1 on 5 matching bases. Germline values: CDR1 SGHKS, CDR2 YYEKEE (reference sequence). V lost 4 bases and J lost 2, with 12 bases in between. CDR3 length: 14 residues. The CDR3 region is CASSADSANTEAFF. The DNA of the CDR3 is TGTGCCAGCAGCGCCGACAGTGCAAACACTGAAGCTTTCTTT.

The V call is TRBV7-2, the J call TRBJ1-1, with D tentatively TRBD1 (5 bases). CDR3 length: 15 residues. The V gene lost 3 bases and the J gene lost 0 bases, with 11 bases spanning the gap. Germline CDR1 SGHTA, CDR2 FQGNSA. The CDR3 region has the DNA TGTGCCAGCAGCTTCCGGTGGACATTGAACACTGAAGCTTTCTTT. Residues: CASSFRWTLNTEAFF.

The CDR3 nucleotides read TGTGCCAGCAGCTTAGAGGTCACCCGGGACAGGGCCTACGAGCAGTACTTC. This gives the protein CASSLEVTRDRAYEQYF. The chain couples TRBV11-2 to TRBJ2-7; TRBD1 aligns across 9 bases. This CDR3 region has 17 residues. The junction had 8 bases not matched to a gene; V was cut back by 0 bases and J by 2 bases. Germline CDR1 SGHAT, CDR2 FQNNGV.

The chain is built from TRBV28 and TRBJ1-5; 7 positions match TRBD1. V trimming: 5 bases; J trimming: 0 bases; junction bases outside the gene matches: 4. The length of the CDR3 is 15 residues. Per the germline V gene, CDR1 is MDHEN and CDR2 is SYDVKM. The CDR3 bases are TGTGCCAGCAGTGGGACAGCCTTTAGCAATCAGCCCCAGCATTTT. Its translation is CASSGTAFSNQPQHF.

The chain employs TRBV4-3 and TRBJ1-2; no firm D call. Per the germline V gene, CDR1 is LGHNA and CDR2 is YSLEER. V was shortened by 0 bases and J by 1 base, with 6 bases between the two germline ends. The CDR3 has 14 residues. The DNA of the CDR3 is TGCGCCAGCAGCCAAGATGGCATTAACTATGGCTACACCTTC. This sequence encodes CASSQDGINYGYTF.

The V gene is TRBV11-2, the J gene TRBJ2-1; 12 nucleotides match TRBD2. V was pared by 0 bases and J by 12 bases, with 12 bases of the junction left unmatched. Germline assignment: CDR1 SGHAT and CDR2 FQNNGV. There are 17 residues in the CDR3. This chain's CDR3 is CASSLDRGLAGHQPQFF. CDR3 DNA: TGTGCCAGCAGCTTAGATCGGGGACTAGCGGGTCACCAGCCGCAGTTCTTC.

The chain joins TRBV5-1 to TRBJ2-3, with TRBD1 matching over 10 bases. V shed 4 bases and J 11 bases; nucleotides not matched to a gene: 28. The CDR3 consists of 20 residues. Germline loops: CDR1 SGHRS, CDR2 YFSETQ. The CDR3 bases are TGCGCCAGCAGCCCGTCCGGGACAGGGGTCCAAAAAACTAGCGGAGGTATGCAGTATTTT. This encodes CASSPSGTGVQKTSGGMQYF.

The chain links TRBV5-1 to TRBJ1-1; D gene unclear. The CDR3 spans 13 residues. V dropped 6 bases and J dropped 4 bases, with 13 bases sitting between them. Germline V gives CDR1 SGHRS, CDR2 YFSETQ. The CDR3 DNA is TGCGCCAGCATCACGGAGGGAAGCACTGAAGCTTTCTTT. Protein: CASITEGSTEAFF.

This sequence joins TRBV28 and TRBJ1-1, with D perhaps matching TRBD1 (5 bases). Deletions cut 6 bases from V and 6 bases from J, with 8 bases between. Germline CDR1 and CDR2: MDHEN and SYDVKM. The CDR3 extends over 11 amino acids. CDR3 residues: CASRGRPEAFF. CDR3 DNA: TGTGCCAGCAGGGGGCGACCTGAAGCTTTCTTT.

The chain combines TRBV7-3 with TRBJ1-2; D uncertain. V dropped 1 base and J dropped 1 base, with 19 bases sitting between them. The CDR3 totals 18 residues. CDR1 is SGHTA and CDR2 is FQGTGA in the germline V gene. The CDR3 protein is CASSLKAPDPRSNYGYTF. In DNA form, the CDR3 reads TGTGCCAGCAGCTTAAAGGCGCCCGACCCTCGGAGTAACTATGGCTACACCTTC.

The V and J genes are TRBV25-1 and TRBJ1-2; 9 bases are shared with TRBD1. Trimming at V came to 4 bases and at J to 1 base, leaving 1 base not matched to a gene. Germline V gives CDR1 MGHDK, CDR2 SYGVNS. This CDR3 is 14 amino acids long. The CDR3: CASSAGQGNYGYTF. The CDR3 DNA reads TGTGCCAGCAGTGCGGGACAGGGTAACTATGGCTACACCTTC.

The chain joins TRBV25-1 to TRBJ1-6; possibly TRBD1 for D (6 bases). The V gene lost 5 bases and the J gene lost 3 bases, with 14 bases spanning the gap. CDR3 length: 16 residues. From germline, CDR1 is MGHDK and CDR2 SYGVNS. DNA of the CDR3: TGTGCCAGCAGTTCGACCAGACAGGACTATAATTCACCCCTCCACTTT. It encodes CASSSTRQDYNSPLHF. Supplemented by reference TRBV25-1 and TRBJ1-6, the full variable domain reads EADIYQTPRYLVIGTGKKITLECSQTMGHDKMYWYQQDPGMELHLIHYSYGVNSTEKGDLSSESTVSRIRTEHFPLTLESARPSHTSQYLCASSSTRQDYNSPLHFGNGTRLTVT.

This rearrangement joins TRBV10-3 to TRBJ1-1, with D possibly matching TRBD1 (6 bases). The CDR3 contains 12 residues. V lost 4 bases, J lost 7 bases, and 10 bases lay in between. Germline V CDR1 and CDR2: ENHRY, SYGVKD. This CDR3 reads CAISGGRGEAFF. CDR3 DNA sequence: TGTGCCATCAGTGGGGGCAGGGGTGAAGCTTTCTTT.

The chain employs TRBV13 and TRBJ2-3; TRBD2 matches 9 bases. The CDR3 is 14 residues long. The ends lost 4 bases at V and 1 base at J; junction bases unmatched: 0. CDR1 and CDR2 from the germline V gene are PRHDT and FYEKMQ (reference sequence). For the CDR3, the DNA is TGTGCCAGCAGCTGGACTAGCGGCACAGATACGCAGTATTTT. Protein product: CASSWTSGTDTQYF.

This sequence joins TRBV7-8 and TRBJ2-5; TRBD2 matches 11 bases. The length of the CDR3 is 16 residues. Per the germline V gene, CDR1 is SGHVS and CDR2 is FQNEAQ. The trim removed 5 bases at V and 1 base at J, leaving 6 bases unmatched. CDR3 nucleotide sequence: TGTGCCAGCAGCCTCGGGACTAGCGGTCGCCAAGAGACCCAGTACTTC. Protein: CASSLGTSGRQETQYF.

This chain uses TRBV7-2 with TRBJ1-3; tentative D call: TRBD1 (5 bases). Trimming shortened V by 0 bases and J by 4 bases, and 16 bases separated the two germline ends. From germline, CDR1 is SGHTA and CDR2 FQGNSA. CDR3 size: 17 residues. CDR3 amino acids: CASSLAEGRTGGNTIYF. CDR3 coding DNA: TGTGCCAGCAGCTTAGCGGAGGGACGGACCGGGGGAAACACCATATATTTT.